This T cell receptor (beta chain) was observed in a study of sequential checkpoint blockade in melanoma. As for treatment: randomized to nivolumab then ipilimumab (arm A) or the reverse (arm B). The V gene's germline CDR1 is SGDLS and CDR2 YYNGEE. The length of the CDR3 is 15 residues. V was trimmed by 3 bases and J by 0 bases, leaving 9 bases between them. Method: immunoSEQ multiplex PCR; TCRdb's copy keeps in-frame clones and lacks some. This sample has about 17,000 clones; more than 65% occur once, and the top ten carry more than 20%. The source material was CD8+ T cells sorted from blood (inferred from file names), sampled from a patient given nivolumab and ipilimumab in sequence. The chain recombines TRBV9 with TRBJ1-4; the D is unclear. This receptor was identified in a human donor with melanoma. Here the CDR3 reads CASSGSGATNEKLFF. The CDR3 nucleotides are TGTGCCAGCAGCGGGTCAGGCGCAACTAATGAAAAACTGTTTTTT.